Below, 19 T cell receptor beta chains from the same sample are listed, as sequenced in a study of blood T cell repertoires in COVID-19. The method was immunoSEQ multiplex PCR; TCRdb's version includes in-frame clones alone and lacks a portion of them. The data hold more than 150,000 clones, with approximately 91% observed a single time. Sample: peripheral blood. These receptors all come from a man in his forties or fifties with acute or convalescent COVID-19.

DNA for the CDR3: TGTGCCAGCAGTTTGAGGGGACAGGCGAACACTGAAGCTTTCTTT. This encodes CASSLRGQANTEAFF. This sequence joins TRBV28 and TRBJ1-1; TRBD1 aligns across 8 bases. V dropped 3 bases and J dropped 1; count of bases not matched to a gene: 4. Per germline, CDR1 MDHEN and CDR2 SYDVKM. This CDR3 is built from 15 residues. Based on the CDR3 plus reference TRBV28 and TRBJ1-1, the full variable domain is DVKVTQSSRYLVKRTGEKVFLECVQDMDHENMFWYRQDPGLGLRLIYFSYDVKMKEKGDIPEGYSVSREKKERFSLILESASTNQTSMYLCASSLRGQANTEAFFGQGTRLTVV.

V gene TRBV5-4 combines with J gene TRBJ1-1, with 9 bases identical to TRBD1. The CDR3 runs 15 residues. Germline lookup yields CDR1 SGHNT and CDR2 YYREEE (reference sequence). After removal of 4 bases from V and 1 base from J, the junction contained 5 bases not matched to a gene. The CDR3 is CASSNWDRENTEAFF. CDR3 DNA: TGTGCCAGCAGCAACTGGGACAGGGAGAACACTGAAGCTTTCTTT.

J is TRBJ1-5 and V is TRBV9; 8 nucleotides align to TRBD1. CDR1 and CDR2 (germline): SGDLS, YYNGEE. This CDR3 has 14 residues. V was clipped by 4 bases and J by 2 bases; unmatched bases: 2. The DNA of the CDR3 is TGTGCCAGCAGCAACAGGGGGGGCAATCAGCCCCAGCATTTT. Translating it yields CASSNRGGNQPQHF. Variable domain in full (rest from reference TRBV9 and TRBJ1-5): DSGVTQTPKHLITATGQRVTLRCSPRSGDLSVYWYQQSLDQGLQFLIQYYNGEERAKGNILERFSAQQFPDLHSELNLSSLELGDSALYFCASSNRGGNQPQHFGDGTRLSIL.

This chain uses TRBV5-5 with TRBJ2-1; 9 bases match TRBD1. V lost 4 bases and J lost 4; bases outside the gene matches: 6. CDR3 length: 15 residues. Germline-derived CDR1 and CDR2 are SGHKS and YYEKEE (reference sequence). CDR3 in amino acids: CASSAGQGIYNEQFF. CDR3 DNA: TGTGCCAGCAGCGCAGGACAGGGGATTTACAATGAGCAGTTCTTC. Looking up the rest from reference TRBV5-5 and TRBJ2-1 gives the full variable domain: DAGVTQSPTHLIKTRGQQVTLRCSPISGHKSVSWYQQVLGQGPQFIFQYYEKEERGRGNFPDRFSARQFPNYSSELNVNALLLGDSALYLCASSAGQGIYNEQFFGPGTRLTVL.

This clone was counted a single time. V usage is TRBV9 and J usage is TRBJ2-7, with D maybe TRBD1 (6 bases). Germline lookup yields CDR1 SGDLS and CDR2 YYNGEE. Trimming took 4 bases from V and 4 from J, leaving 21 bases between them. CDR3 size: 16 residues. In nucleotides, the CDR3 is TGTGCCAGCAGCATACAGGGCCACCCCGAACCGTACGAGCAGTACGTC. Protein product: CASSIQGHPEPYEQYV.

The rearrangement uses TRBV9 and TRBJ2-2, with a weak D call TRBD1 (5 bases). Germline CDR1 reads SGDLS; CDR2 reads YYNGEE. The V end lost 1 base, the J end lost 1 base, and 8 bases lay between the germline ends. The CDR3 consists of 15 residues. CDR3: CASSVSGLNTGELFF. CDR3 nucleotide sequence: TGTGCCAGCAGCGTATCAGGGCTGAACACCGGGGAGCTGTTTTTT.

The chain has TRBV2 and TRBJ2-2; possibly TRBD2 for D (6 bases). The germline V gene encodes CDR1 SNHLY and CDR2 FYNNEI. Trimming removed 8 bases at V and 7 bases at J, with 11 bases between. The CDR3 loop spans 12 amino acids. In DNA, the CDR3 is TGTGCCAGCTCCCTGGGGGGCGGGGAGCTGTTTTTT. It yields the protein CASSLGGGELFF.

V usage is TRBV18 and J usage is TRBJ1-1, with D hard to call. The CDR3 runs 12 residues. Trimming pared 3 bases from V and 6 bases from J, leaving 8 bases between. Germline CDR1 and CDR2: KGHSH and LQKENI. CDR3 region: CASSPSRSEAFF. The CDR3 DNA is TGTGCCAGCTCACCTTCTCGGTCTGAAGCTTTCTTT. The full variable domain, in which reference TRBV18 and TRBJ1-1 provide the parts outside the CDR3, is NAGVMQNPRHLVRRRGQEARLRCSPMKGHSHVYWYRQLPEEGLKFMVYLQKENIIDESGMPKERFSAEFPKEGPSILRIQQVVRGDSAAYFCASSPSRSEAFFGQGTRLTVV.

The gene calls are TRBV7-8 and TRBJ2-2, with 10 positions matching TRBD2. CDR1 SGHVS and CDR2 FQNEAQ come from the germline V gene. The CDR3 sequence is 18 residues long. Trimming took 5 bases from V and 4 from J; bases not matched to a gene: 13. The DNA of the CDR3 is TGTGCCAGCAGCCCCCGGCGAGCGGGAGGGTTGGGCACCGGGGAGCTGTTTTTT. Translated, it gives CASSPRRAGGLGTGELFF.

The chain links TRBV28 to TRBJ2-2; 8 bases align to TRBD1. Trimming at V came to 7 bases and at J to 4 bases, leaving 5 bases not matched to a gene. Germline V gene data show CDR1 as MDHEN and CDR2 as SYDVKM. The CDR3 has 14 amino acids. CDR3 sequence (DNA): TGTGCCAGCAAGCTAACAGGGGGCACCGGGGAGCTGTTTTTT. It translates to CASKLTGGTGELFF.

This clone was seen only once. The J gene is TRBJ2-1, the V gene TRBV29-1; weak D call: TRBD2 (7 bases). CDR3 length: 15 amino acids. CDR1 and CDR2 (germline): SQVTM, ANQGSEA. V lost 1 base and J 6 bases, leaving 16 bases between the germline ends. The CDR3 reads CSVEARGGLGNEQFF. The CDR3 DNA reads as TGCAGCGTTGAAGCAAGGGGGGGGTTAGGCAATGAGCAGTTCTTC.

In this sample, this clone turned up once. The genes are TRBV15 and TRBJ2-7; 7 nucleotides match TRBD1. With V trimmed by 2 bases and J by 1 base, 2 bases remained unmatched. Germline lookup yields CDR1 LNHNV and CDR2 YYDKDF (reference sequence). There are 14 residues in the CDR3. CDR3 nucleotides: TGTGCCACCAGCAGAAACAGGGGATCCTACGAGCAGTACGTC. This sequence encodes CATSRNRGSYEQYV.

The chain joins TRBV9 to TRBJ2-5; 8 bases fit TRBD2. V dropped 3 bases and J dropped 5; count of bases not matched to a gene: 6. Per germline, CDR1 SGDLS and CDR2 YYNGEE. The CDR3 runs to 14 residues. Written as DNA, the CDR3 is TGTGCCAGCAGCGATTTTGCTAGCGGGGAGACCCAGTACTTC. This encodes CASSDFASGETQYF.

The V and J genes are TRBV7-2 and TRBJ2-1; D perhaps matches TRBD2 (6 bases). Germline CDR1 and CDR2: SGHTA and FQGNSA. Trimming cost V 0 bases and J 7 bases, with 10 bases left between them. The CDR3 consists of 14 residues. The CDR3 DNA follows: TGTGCCAGCAGCTTAGCCGGGACTTTTAATGAGCAGTTCTTC. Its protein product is CASSLAGTFNEQFF.

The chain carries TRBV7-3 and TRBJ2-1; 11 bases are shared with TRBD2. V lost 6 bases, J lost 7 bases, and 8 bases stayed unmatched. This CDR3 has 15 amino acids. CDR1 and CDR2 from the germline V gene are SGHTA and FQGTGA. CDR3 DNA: TGTGCCAGCAGGATAGCGGGAGGGCCGCGGAATGAGCAGTTCTTC. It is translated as CASRIAGGPRNEQFF.

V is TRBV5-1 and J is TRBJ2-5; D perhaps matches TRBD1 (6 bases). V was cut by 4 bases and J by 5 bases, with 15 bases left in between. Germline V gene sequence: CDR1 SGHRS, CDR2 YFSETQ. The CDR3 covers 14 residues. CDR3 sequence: CASSPDSMTETQYF. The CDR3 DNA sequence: TGCGCCAGCAGCCCGGACAGTATGACGGAGACCCAGTACTTC.

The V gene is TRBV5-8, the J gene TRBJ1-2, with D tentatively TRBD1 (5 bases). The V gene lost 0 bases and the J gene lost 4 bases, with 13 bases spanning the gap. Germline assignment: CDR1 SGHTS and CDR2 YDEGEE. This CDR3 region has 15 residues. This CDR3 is CASSLGAGPVYGYTF. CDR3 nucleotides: TGTGCCAGCAGCTTGGGGGCAGGGCCGGTCTATGGCTACACCTTC.

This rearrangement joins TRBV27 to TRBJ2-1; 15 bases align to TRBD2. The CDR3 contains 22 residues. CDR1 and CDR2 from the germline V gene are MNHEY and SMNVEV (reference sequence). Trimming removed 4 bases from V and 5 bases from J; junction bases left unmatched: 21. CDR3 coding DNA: TGTGCCAGCAGTTCTACCGGGGTTAGGGGACTAGCGGGAGGATACGGACACAATGAGCAGTTCTTC. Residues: CASSSTGVRGLAGGYGHNEQFF.

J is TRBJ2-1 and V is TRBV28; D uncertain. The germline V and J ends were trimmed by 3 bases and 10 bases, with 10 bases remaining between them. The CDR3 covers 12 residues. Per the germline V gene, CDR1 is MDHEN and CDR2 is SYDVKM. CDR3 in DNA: TGTGCCAGCAGTTTCGCCCCACTAGAGCAGTTCTTC. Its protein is CASSFAPLEQFF.